This T cell receptor (beta chain) was recovered during a study of blood T cells in healthy people across ages. As for this clonotype: The antigen is not known.

Study-wide results and limits: The authors considered diversity estimates from one million T cells to be underestimates. Greater diversity and more naive CD4+ cells were seen in long-lived donors than in aged donors.

Using a J-beta primer mix together with a sample-barcoded 5' primer, a second PCR was run for 7 to 11 cycles. TCRdb re-derived calls from the 5' RACE reads in MiXCR, one entry per CDR3 protein. Of over 1,300,000 distinct CDR3 sequences listed, approximately 60% are singletons. V lost 4 bases, J lost 10 bases, and 17 bases lay in between. CDR3 size: 15 residues. The germline CDR1 and CDR2 sequences are MGHDK and SYGVNS. The chain is built from TRBV25-1 and TRBJ1-6, with D tentatively TRBD1 (5 bases). This receptor was identified in a man between 18 and 29 years old in good health. What was sequenced was blood. CDR3 DNA sequence: TGTGCCAGCAGTGTAATCGACAGAACGGGATCACCCCTCCACTTT. Protein: CASSVIDRTGSPLHF.